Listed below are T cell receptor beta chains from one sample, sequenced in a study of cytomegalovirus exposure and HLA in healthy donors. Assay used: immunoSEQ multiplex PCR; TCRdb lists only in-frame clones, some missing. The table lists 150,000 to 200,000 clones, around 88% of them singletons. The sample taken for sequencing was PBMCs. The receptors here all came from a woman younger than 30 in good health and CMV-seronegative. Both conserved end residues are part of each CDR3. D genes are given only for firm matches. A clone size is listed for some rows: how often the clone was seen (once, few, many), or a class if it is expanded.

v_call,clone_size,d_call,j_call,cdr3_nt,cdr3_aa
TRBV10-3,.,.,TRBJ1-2,TGTGCCATCAGTGATCTCAACTATGGCTACACCTTC,CAISDLNYGYTF
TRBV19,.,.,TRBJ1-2,TGTGCCGCCTGGGGACAAGGCTATGGCTACACCTTC,CAAWGQGYGYTF
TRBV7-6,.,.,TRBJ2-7,TGTGCCAGCAGCTCCAGCGTATCGGACGAGCAGTACTTC,CASSSSVSDEQYF
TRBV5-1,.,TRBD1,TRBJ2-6,TGCGCCAGCAGCCCGGGACAGCCCAGCTCTGGGGCCAACGTCCTGACTTTC,CASSPGQPSSGANVLTF
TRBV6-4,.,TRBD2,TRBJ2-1,TGTACCAGCAGCCCCGACACTAGCGGGGGGTCCAATGAGCAGTTCTTC,CTSSPDTSGGSNEQFF
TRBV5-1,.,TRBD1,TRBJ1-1,TGCGCCAGCAGCTTCGGACAGGGGTTAGGTACTGAAGCTTTCTTT,CASSFGQGLGTEAFF
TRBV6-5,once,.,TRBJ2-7,TGTGCCAGCAGTTACCTCCGTGACAGAACCTACGAGCAGTACTTC,CASSYLRDRTYEQYF
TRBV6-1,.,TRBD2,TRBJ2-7,TGTGCCACTAAGCGGGGGGTCTCCTACGAGCAGTACTTC,CATKRGVSYEQYF
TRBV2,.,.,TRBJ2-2,TGTGCCAGCAGTGAAGTCGGGGGCACCGGGGAGCTGTTTTTT,CASSEVGGTGELFF
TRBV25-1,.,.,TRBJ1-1,TGTGCCAGCAGCCCTACGGGGGGGGACACTGAAGCTTTCTTT,CASSPTGGDTEAFF
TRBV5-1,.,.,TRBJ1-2,TGCGCCAGCAGCTTCGGAGGGGTCCACTATGGCTACACCTTC,CASSFGGVHYGYTF
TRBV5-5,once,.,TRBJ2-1,TGTGCCAGCAGCCGCTATACTAGTTCCAATGAGCAGTTCTTC,CASSRYTSSNEQFF
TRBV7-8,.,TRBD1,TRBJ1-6,TGTGCCAGCAGCTTCCGAGTACAGGGGACGAATTCACCCCTCCACTTT,CASSFRVQGTNSPLHF
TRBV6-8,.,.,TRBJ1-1,TGTGCCAGCACCTCAGGGAGGGCAACTACAAAGAGATGGAACACTGAAGCTTTCTTT,CASTSGRATTKRWNTEAFF